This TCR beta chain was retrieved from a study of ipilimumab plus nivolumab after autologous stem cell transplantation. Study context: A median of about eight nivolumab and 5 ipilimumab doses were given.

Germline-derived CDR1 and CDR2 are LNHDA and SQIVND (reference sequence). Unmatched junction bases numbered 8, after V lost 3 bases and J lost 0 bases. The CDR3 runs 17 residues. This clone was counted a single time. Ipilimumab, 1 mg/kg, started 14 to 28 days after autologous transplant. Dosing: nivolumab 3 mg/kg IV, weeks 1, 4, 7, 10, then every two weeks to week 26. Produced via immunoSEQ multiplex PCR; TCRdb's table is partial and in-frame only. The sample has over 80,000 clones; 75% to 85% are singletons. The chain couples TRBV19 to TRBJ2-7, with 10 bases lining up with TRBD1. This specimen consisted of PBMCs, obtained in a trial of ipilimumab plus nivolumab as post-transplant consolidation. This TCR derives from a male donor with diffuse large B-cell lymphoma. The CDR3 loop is CASSIHSGTGDSYEQYF. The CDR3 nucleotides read TGTGCCAGTAGTATCCACTCCGGGACAGGGGACTCCTACGAGCAGTACTTC.